These T cell receptor beta chains were read from a single sample in a study of T cells in Graves' hyperthyroidism and ophthalmopathy. Each CDR3 protein gets one entry after TCRdb re-called the multiplex PCR reads with MiXCR. This table holds about 160,000 distinct CDR3 sequences, about 9% found once. The specimen sequenced was blood. Receptors were obtained from a woman aged 18-29 years with Graves' hyperthyroidism that later progressed to Graves' ophthalmopathy. Both conserved end residues are part of each CDR3. D genes are given only for firm matches. Clone size, where shown, is once, few, many, or a class for clones that have expanded.

clone_size: many; j_call: TRBJ2-2; d_call: NA; v_call: TRBV9; cdr3_aa: CASSPRSGELFF; cdr3_nt: TGTGCCAGCAGCCCCCGTTCCGGGGAGCTGTTTTTT
clone_size: many; j_call: TRBJ1-5; d_call: TRBD1; v_call: TRBV29-1; cdr3_aa: CSVETGAMGQPQHF; cdr3_nt: TGCAGCGTGGAAACAGGGGCGATGGGTCAGCCCCAGCATTTT
clone_size: NA; j_call: TRBJ2-5; d_call: NA; v_call: TRBV9; cdr3_aa: CASSDHEHRSQTQYF; cdr3_nt: TGTGCCAGCAGCGACCATGAGCACCGTAGTCAGACCCAGTACTTC
clone_size: few; j_call: TRBJ2-5; d_call: TRBD2; v_call: TRBV20-1; cdr3_aa: CSAEGPGGPGLANAQETQYF; cdr3_nt: TGCAGTGCCGAGGGCCCGGGGGGGCCAGGGCTAGCGAACGCCCAAGAGACCCAGTACTTC
clone_size: NA; j_call: TRBJ1-3; d_call: NA; v_call: TRBV9; cdr3_aa: CASSVAGQVGNTIYF; cdr3_nt: TGTGCCAGCAGCGTAGCTGGCCAGGTAGGAAACACCATATATTTT
clone_size: NA; j_call: TRBJ1-5; d_call: TRBD1; v_call: TRBV25-1; cdr3_aa: CASRGQDYDQPQHF; cdr3_nt: TGTGCCAGCAGAGGACAGGACTACGATCAGCCCCAGCATTTT
clone_size: many; j_call: TRBJ1-2; d_call: NA; v_call: TRBV7-3; cdr3_aa: CASSLGGEGYTF; cdr3_nt: TGTGCCAGCAGCTTAGGGGGTGAGGGCTACACCTTC
clone_size: many; j_call: TRBJ1-3; d_call: NA; v_call: TRBV18; cdr3_aa: CASRSGNTIYF; cdr3_nt: TGTGCCAGCCGGTCTGGAAACACCATATATTTT
clone_size: many; j_call: TRBJ1-5; d_call: NA; v_call: TRBV6-5; cdr3_aa: CASSYSSHQPQHF; cdr3_nt: TGTGCCAGCAGTTACTCGTCCCATCAGCCCCAGCATTTT
clone_size: NA; j_call: TRBJ2-7; d_call: NA; v_call: TRBV4-1; cdr3_aa: CASSQVAAYEQYF; cdr3_nt: TGCGCCAGCAGCCAAGTCGCAGCTTACGAGCAGTACTTC
clone_size: many; j_call: TRBJ1-6; d_call: NA; v_call: TRBV15; cdr3_aa: CATSRDPPTGMVSPLHF; cdr3_nt: TGTGCCACCAGCAGAGATCCCCCTACAGGAATGGTTTCACCCCTCCACTTT
clone_size: many; j_call: TRBJ2-1; d_call: TRBD2; v_call: TRBV10-3; cdr3_aa: CAISRTSDYNEQFF; cdr3_nt: TGTGCCATCAGCCGGACTAGCGATTACAATGAGCAGTTCTTC
clone_size: few; j_call: TRBJ2-5; d_call: NA; v_call: TRBV30; cdr3_aa: CAWSVANPGKTQYF; cdr3_nt: TGTGCCTGGAGTGTGGCCAACCCGGGGAAGACCCAGTACTTC
clone_size: many; j_call: TRBJ1-2; d_call: NA; v_call: TRBV20-1; cdr3_aa: CSARETANYGYTF; cdr3_nt: TGCAGTGCTAGAGAAACAGCTAACTATGGCTACACCTTC
clone_size: many; j_call: TRBJ1-5; d_call: TRBD1; v_call: TRBV18; cdr3_aa: CASSRTGGADQPQHF; cdr3_nt: TGTGCCAGCTCAAGGACAGGGGGCGCGGATCAGCCCCAGCATTTT
clone_size: few; j_call: TRBJ1-4; d_call: NA; v_call: TRBV9; cdr3_aa: CASSVPGPNEKLFF; cdr3_nt: TGTGCCAGCAGCGTCCCCGGACCAAATGAAAAACTGTTTTTT
clone_size: many; j_call: TRBJ2-1; d_call: TRBD2; v_call: TRBV29-1; cdr3_aa: CSVEEGLAGNEQFF; cdr3_nt: TGCAGCGTTGAAGAGGGACTAGCGGGAAATGAGCAGTTCTTC
clone_size: NA; j_call: TRBJ1-5; d_call: NA; v_call: TRBV19; cdr3_aa: CASSIRQTGSNQPQHF; cdr3_nt: TGTGCCAGTAGTATTCGTCAGACGGGTAGCAATCAGCCCCAGCATTTT
clone_size: NA; j_call: TRBJ2-3; d_call: TRBD1; v_call: TRBV24-1; cdr3_aa: CVTSESRDRGKSTDTQYF; cdr3_nt: TGTGTCACCAGTGAGAGCCGGGACAGGGGGAAAAGCACAGATACGCAGTATTTT
clone_size: NA; j_call: TRBJ2-3; d_call: TRBD2; v_call: TRBV6-1; cdr3_aa: CASSEAETSTRYF; cdr3_nt: TGTGCCAGCAGTGAAGCCGAGACTAGCACGCGGTATTTT
clone_size: NA; j_call: TRBJ2-1; d_call: NA; v_call: TRBV14; cdr3_aa: CASSQGNEVRGPQFF; cdr3_nt: TGTGCCAGCAGCCAAGGTAACGAAGTCCGGGGACCCCAGTTCTTC
clone_size: many; j_call: TRBJ2-3; d_call: TRBD2; v_call: TRBV7-9; cdr3_aa: CASSGLAASTDTQYF; cdr3_nt: TGTGCCAGCAGCGGGCTAGCGGCGAGCACAGATACGCAGTATTTT
clone_size: NA; j_call: TRBJ2-2; d_call: TRBD2; v_call: TRBV20-1; cdr3_aa: CSAPQVAGGPNAGELFF; cdr3_nt: TGCAGTGCTCCCCAAGTAGCGGGAGGGCCCAACGCCGGGGAGCTGTTTTTT
clone_size: many; j_call: TRBJ2-1; d_call: TRBD2; v_call: TRBV12-3/TRBV12-4; cdr3_aa: CASNPTSGPYNEQFF; cdr3_nt: TGTGCCAGCAACCCGACTAGCGGCCCTTACAATGAGCAGTTCTTC
clone_size: many; j_call: TRBJ2-7; d_call: TRBD1; v_call: TRBV20-1; cdr3_aa: CSALRTGHFSSYEQYF; cdr3_nt: TGCAGTGCTCTCAGGACAGGGCATTTTAGCTCCTACGAGCAGTACTTC
clone_size: NA; j_call: TRBJ2-4; d_call: NA; v_call: TRBV4-1; cdr3_aa: CASSRQGRELAKNIQYF; cdr3_nt: TGCGCCAGCAGCCGCCAGGGCAGGGAACTAGCCAAAAACATTCAGTACTTC
clone_size: many; j_call: TRBJ1-2; d_call: NA; v_call: TRBV6-6; cdr3_aa: CASSYFQGSRTNYGYTF; cdr3_nt: TGTGCCAGCAGTTACTTCCAGGGGAGTCGGACTAACTATGGCTACACCTTC
clone_size: many; j_call: TRBJ2-7; d_call: NA; v_call: TRBV5-4; cdr3_aa: CASSGMDGPLRYEQYF; cdr3_nt: TGTGCCAGCAGCGGAATGGACGGACCCTTACGGTACGAGCAGTACTTC
clone_size: many; j_call: TRBJ1-4; d_call: TRBD1; v_call: TRBV28; cdr3_aa: CATYGQGGEKLFF; cdr3_nt: TGTGCCACCTACGGACAGGGTGGGGAAAAACTGTTTTTT
clone_size: many; j_call: TRBJ2-7; d_call: NA; v_call: TRBV2; cdr3_aa: CASIPRDSPYEQYF; cdr3_nt: TGTGCCAGCATCCCGCGGGACAGCCCCTACGAGCAGTACTTC
clone_size: NA; j_call: TRBJ1-3; d_call: TRBD1; v_call: TRBV4-2; cdr3_aa: CASSQWTGSGNTIYF; cdr3_nt: TGTGCCAGCAGCCAATGGACAGGCTCTGGAAACACCATATATTTT
clone_size: NA; j_call: TRBJ2-6; d_call: NA; v_call: TRBV5-1; cdr3_aa: CASSPRGGRYISGANVLTF; cdr3_nt: TGCGCCAGCAGCCCGAGGGGGGGGCGATACATCTCTGGGGCCAACGTCCTGACTTTC
clone_size: many; j_call: TRBJ1-1; d_call: NA; v_call: TRBV7-3; cdr3_aa: CASSLKGGGYTEAFF; cdr3_nt: TGTGCCAGCAGCTTAAAAGGGGGGGGGTACACTGAAGCTTTCTTT
clone_size: many; j_call: TRBJ2-3; d_call: NA; v_call: TRBV2; cdr3_aa: CATKTGVSTDTQYF; cdr3_nt: TGTGCCACCAAGACGGGGGTTAGCACAGATACGCAGTATTTT
clone_size: NA; j_call: TRBJ1-5; d_call: NA; v_call: TRBV30; cdr3_aa: CAWSVSGQGQPQHF; cdr3_nt: TGTGCCTGGAGTGTATCAGGGCAGGGTCAGCCCCAGCATTTT
clone_size: many; j_call: TRBJ1-5; d_call: TRBD1; v_call: TRBV27; cdr3_aa: CASSPYFKGQGGKGNQPQHF; cdr3_nt: TGTGCCAGCAGTCCATATTTTAAGGGACAGGGGGGCAAGGGCAATCAGCCCCAGCATTTT
clone_size: NA; j_call: TRBJ2-7; d_call: NA; v_call: TRBV4-2; cdr3_aa: CASSQDSLYEQYF; cdr3_nt: TGTGCCAGCAGCCAAGACTCCTTGTACGAGCAGTACTTC
clone_size: few; j_call: TRBJ2-7; d_call: NA; v_call: TRBV29-1; cdr3_aa: CSVTPAAGGEQYF; cdr3_nt: TGCAGCGTTACTCCGGCCGCCGGTGGGGAGCAGTACTTC
clone_size: NA; j_call: TRBJ2-7; d_call: TRBD1; v_call: TRBV5-6; cdr3_aa: CASSSSGTGEVEQYF; cdr3_nt: TGTGCCAGCAGCTCCTCCGGGACAGGGGAGGTCGAGCAGTACTTC
clone_size: many; j_call: TRBJ1-1; d_call: TRBD1; v_call: TRBV5-1; cdr3_aa: CASSLEGRGRSSTEAFF; cdr3_nt: TGCGCCAGCAGCTTGGAGGGCAGGGGGCGAAGTAGCACTGAAGCTTTCTTT
clone_size: many; j_call: TRBJ2-3; d_call: NA; v_call: TRBV19; cdr3_aa: CASSISRKDTQYF; cdr3_nt: TGTGCCAGTAGTATCAGCCGCAAAGATACGCAGTATTTT